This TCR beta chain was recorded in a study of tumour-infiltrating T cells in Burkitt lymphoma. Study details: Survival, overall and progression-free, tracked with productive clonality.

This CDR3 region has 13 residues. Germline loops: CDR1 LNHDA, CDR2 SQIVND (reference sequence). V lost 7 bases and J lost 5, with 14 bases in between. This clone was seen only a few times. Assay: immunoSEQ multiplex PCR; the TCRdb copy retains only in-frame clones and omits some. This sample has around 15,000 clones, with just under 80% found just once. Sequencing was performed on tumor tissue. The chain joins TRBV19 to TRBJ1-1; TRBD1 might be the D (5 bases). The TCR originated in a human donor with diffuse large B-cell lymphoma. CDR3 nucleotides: TGTGCCAGTAAGGGGAGTGGTAGGACTGAAGCTTTCTTT. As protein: CASKGSGRTEAFF.